The 12 T cell receptor beta chains in this list originate from one sample, sequenced in a study of T-cell memory formation after mild COVID-19. Via MiXCR, TCRdb re-called the 5' RACE reads, giving one row per CDR3 protein. Seen here are roughly 580,000 distinct CDR3 sequences, roughly 18% observed once, and the top ten hold more than 10%. The sample consisted of PBMCs or a T cell subset sorted from them (not recorded which). These receptors were collected from an adult woman who had mild COVID-19 (a few samples of this study predate the infection). Cell type and time point are not known.

This clonotype appeared once. This could be a read error, since a much larger clone is one nucleotide away. This chain connects TRBV30 to TRBJ1-1; D possibly corresponds to TRBD1 (6 bases). Per germline, CDR1 GTSNPN and CDR2 SVGIG (reference sequence). There are 13 residues in the CDR3. CDR3 region: CAWRTGPNTESFF. DNA of the CDR3: TGTGCCTGGAGGACAGGCCCGAACACTGAATCTTTCTTT.

At least ten counts were recorded for this clonotype. The V call is TRBV29-1, the J call TRBJ2-3; 7 bases line up with TRBD2. This CDR3 region has 15 residues. V lost 4 bases and J lost 0; bases outside the gene matches: 7. Per the germline V gene, CDR1 is SQVTM and CDR2 is ANQGSEA. The CDR3 sequence is CSVGLLARSTDTQYF. The CDR3 region has the DNA TGCAGCGTTGGCTTACTAGCGCGTAGCACAGATACGCAGTATTTT.

A few counts support this clonotype. The rearrangement uses TRBV7-2 and TRBJ1-1; no clear D gene. There are 13 residues in the CDR3. Trimming took 1 base from V and 7 from J, leaving 10 bases between them. Germline V gene lookup returns CDR1 SGHTA and CDR2 FQGNSA. The CDR3 DNA sequence: TGTGCCAGCAGCTTAGTGAGGCAAAATGAAGCTTTCTTT. Protein product: CASSLVRQNEAFF.

V usage is TRBV15 and J usage is TRBJ2-7; D ambiguous. V was clipped by 0 bases and J by 0 bases, with 9 bases between them. The V gene's germline CDR1 is LNHNV and CDR2 YYDKDF (reference sequence). CDR3 length: 15 residues. The CDR3 nucleotides are TGTGCCACCAGCAGAGATCATCTTTTCTCCTACGAGCAGTACTTC. Translating it yields CATSRDHLFSYEQYF.

This clonotype was observed a handful of times. V is TRBV12-3 or TRBV12-4 and J is TRBJ2-4, with D perhaps matching TRBD1 (5 bases). Trimming shortened V by 5 bases and J by 5 bases, and 10 bases separated the two germline ends. The CDR3 covers 13 residues. CDR3 coding DNA: TGTGCCAGCAGTGCCCTAGGGGAAAACATTCAGTACTTC. It is translated as CASSALGENIQYF.

This chain links TRBV3-1 with TRBJ2-2, with D perhaps matching TRBD1 (5 bases). Trimming took off 6 bases at V and 1 base at J, with 9 bases between the two ends. Looked up from germline, CDR1 is LGHDT and CDR2 is YNNKEL (reference sequence). This CDR3 contains 14 residues. CDR3 coding DNA: TGTGCCAGCAGGGGGCCCGAGAACACCGGGGAGCTGTTTTTT. Translating gives CASRGPENTGELFF.

The V gene is TRBV29-1, the J gene TRBJ2-1; 7 bases line up with TRBD1. The CDR3 runs to 12 residues. From germline, CDR1 is SQVTM and CDR2 ANQGSEA. The V and J ends lost 1 base and 10 bases, in that order; junction bases with no gene match: 4. This CDR3 is CSVEVQGLEQFF. The CDR3, as DNA: TGCAGCGTTGAAGTACAGGGGCTGGAGCAGTTCTTC.

This clonotype came up a few times. The rearrangement links TRBV7-9 to TRBJ2-1; no firm D call. V dropped 1 base and J dropped 7 bases, with 11 bases sitting between them. The CDR3 covers 14 residues. Germline assignment: CDR1 SEHNR and CDR2 FQNEAQ (reference sequence). CDR3 region: CASSLGRARNEQFF. The CDR3, as DNA: TGTGCCAGCAGCTTAGGTCGGGCGCGGAATGAGCAGTTCTTC.

A few counts support this clonotype. This chain connects TRBV11-2 to TRBJ2-1; D is unresolved. V was shortened by 3 bases and J by 3 bases, with 9 bases between the two germline ends. CDR1 is SGHAT, CDR2 FQNNGV, per germline. The CDR3 is 14 amino acids. The CDR3 DNA follows: TGTGCCAGCAGCTTTGATATCCTCTACAATGAGCAGTTCTTC. Translation: CASSFDILYNEQFF.

This clonotype has more than one count but fewer than ten. J is TRBJ1-1 and V is TRBV29-1, with D uncertain. The germline V gene has CDR1 SQVTM and CDR2 ANQGSEA. The CDR3 sequence is 12 residues long. Trimming took off 6 bases at V and 1 base at J, with 9 bases between the two ends. Here the CDR3 DNA reads TGCAGCGTGGATGACGGGAACACTGAAGCTTTCTTT. Translated: CSVDDGNTEAFF.

This clonotype occurred a few times. The J gene is TRBJ2-7, the V gene TRBV4-1; D is perhaps TRBD1 (5 bases). V was clipped by 0 bases and J by 1 base, with 13 bases between them. CDR1 is MGHRA and CDR2 is YSYEKL in the germline V gene. The CDR3 covers 16 residues. CDR3: CASSQDMDQGSYEQYF. Written as DNA, the CDR3 is TGCGCCAGCAGCCAAGATATGGACCAGGGATCCTACGAGCAGTACTTC.

This clonotype was detected ten times or more. This chain uses TRBV5-1 with TRBJ2-3; D possibly corresponds to TRBD1 (5 bases). CDR3 length: 15 residues. V lost 4 bases and J lost 2, with 14 bases in between. The germline CDR1 and CDR2 sequences are SGHRS and YFSETQ. CDR3: CASSLGVAFTDTQYF. The CDR3 coding sequence is TGCGCCAGCAGCCTAGGGGTAGCCTTCACAGATACGCAGTATTTT.